This T cell receptor (beta chain) appears in the sequencing data of a study of cytomegalovirus exposure and HLA in healthy donors. Both 60 Vbeta primers and 13 Jbeta primers went into the PCR. The assay was immunoSEQ multiplex PCR, and TCRdb's table has in-frame clones only and misses some. The table includes around 130,000 clones, approximately 80% detected once. V shed 2 bases and J shed 6 bases, with 10 bases lying between them. CDR1 and CDR2 (germline): MNHEY, SMNVEV (reference sequence). This CDR3 is built from 13 residues. The TCR comes from a male donor in good health and CMV-seropositive. The chain is built from TRBV27 and TRBJ1-2; a possible D gene is TRBD1 (6 bases). Material: PBMCs. The CDR3 loop reads CASSLPRGDGYTF. CDR3 coding DNA: TGTGCCAGCAGTTTACCCAGGGGAGATGGCTACACCTTC.